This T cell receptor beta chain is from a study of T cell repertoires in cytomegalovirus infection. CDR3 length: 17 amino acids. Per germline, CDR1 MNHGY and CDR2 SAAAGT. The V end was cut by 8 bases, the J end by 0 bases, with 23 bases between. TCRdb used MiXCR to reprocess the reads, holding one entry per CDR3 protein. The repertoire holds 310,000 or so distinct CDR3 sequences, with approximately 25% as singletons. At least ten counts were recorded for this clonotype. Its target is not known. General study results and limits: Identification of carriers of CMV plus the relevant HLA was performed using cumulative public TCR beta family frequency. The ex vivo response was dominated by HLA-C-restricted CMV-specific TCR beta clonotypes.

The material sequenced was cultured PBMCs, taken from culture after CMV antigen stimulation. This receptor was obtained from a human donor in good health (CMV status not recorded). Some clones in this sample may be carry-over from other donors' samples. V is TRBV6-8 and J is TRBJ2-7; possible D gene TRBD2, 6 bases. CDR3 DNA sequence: TGTGCCAGCCCCCTAAGGCGCGGGACTCGCCTCTCCTACGAGCAGTACGTC. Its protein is CASPLRRGTRLSYEQYV.